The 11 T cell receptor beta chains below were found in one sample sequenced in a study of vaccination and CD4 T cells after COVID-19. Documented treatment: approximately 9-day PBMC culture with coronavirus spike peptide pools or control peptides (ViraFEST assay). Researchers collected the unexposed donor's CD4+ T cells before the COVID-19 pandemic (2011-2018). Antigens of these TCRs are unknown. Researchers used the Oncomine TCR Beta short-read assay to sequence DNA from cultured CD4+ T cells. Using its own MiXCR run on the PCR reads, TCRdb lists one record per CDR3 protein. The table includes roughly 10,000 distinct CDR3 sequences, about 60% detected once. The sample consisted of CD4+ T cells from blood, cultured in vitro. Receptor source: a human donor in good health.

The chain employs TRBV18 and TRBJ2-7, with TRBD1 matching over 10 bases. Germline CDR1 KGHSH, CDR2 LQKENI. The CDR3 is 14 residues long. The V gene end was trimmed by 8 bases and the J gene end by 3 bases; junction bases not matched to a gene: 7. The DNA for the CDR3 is TGTGCCAGCACGCAGACAGGGGGCCACTACGAGCAGTACTTC. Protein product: CASTQTGGHYEQYF. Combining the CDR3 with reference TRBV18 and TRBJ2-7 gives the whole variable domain NAGVMQNPRHLVRRRGQEARLRCSPMKGHSHVYWYRQLPEEGLKFMVYLQKENIIDESGMPKERFSAEFPKEGPSILRIQQVVRGDSAAYFCASTQTGGHYEQYFGPGTRLTVT.

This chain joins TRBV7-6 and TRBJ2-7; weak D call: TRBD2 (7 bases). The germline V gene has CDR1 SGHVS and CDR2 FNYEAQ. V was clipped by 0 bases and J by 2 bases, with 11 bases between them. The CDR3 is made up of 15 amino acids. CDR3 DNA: TGTGCCAGCAGCTTAGCGGAAGGGGGGGCCTACGAGCAGTACTTC. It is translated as CASSLAEGGAYEQYF.

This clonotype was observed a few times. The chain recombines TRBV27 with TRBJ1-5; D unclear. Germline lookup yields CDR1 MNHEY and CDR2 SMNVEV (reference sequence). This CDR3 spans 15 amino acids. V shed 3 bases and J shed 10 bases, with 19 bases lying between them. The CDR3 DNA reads TGTGCCAGCAGTTTGAGTATGACCACAATCAGCCCCCAGCATTTT. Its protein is CASSLSMTTISPQHF.

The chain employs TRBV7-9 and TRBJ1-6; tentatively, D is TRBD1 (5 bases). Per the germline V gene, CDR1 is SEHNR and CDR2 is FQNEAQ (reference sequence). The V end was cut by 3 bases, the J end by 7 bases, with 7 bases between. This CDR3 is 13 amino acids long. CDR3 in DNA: TGTGCCAGCAGCTTCGGGGGAAATTCACCCCTCCACTTT. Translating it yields CASSFGGNSPLHF. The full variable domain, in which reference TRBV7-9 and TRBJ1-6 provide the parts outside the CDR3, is DTGVSQNPRHKITKRGQNVTFRCDPISEHNRLYWYRQTLGQGPEFLTYFQNEAQLEKSRLLSDRFSAERPKGSFSTLEIQRTEQGDSAMYLCASSFGGNSPLHFGNGTRLTVT.

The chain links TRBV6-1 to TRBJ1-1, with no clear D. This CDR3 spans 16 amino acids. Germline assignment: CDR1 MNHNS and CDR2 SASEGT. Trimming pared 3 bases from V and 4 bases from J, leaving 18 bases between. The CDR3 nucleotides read TGTGCCAGCAGTGATATCGCTGCAGGCTGGGGCACTGAAGCTTTCTTT. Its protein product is CASSDIAAGWGTEAFF.

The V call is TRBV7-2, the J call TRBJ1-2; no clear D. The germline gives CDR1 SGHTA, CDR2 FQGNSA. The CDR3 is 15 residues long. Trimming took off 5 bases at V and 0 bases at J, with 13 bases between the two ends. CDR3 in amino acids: CASSPVGGTNYGYTF. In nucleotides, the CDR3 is TGTGCCAGCAGCCCCGTAGGAGGGACTAACTATGGCTACACCTTC.

CDR3 sequence reads: CSASRPSSSSYEQYF. CDR3 nucleotide sequence: TGCAGTGCTAGTCGGCCTAGCTCTAGCTCCTACGAGCAGTACTTC. The chain combines TRBV20-1 with TRBJ2-7; possibly TRBD2 for D (5 bases). The V end was cut by 3 bases, the J end by 0 bases, with 15 bases between. CDR1 DFQATT and CDR2 SNEGSKA come from the germline V gene (reference sequence). The CDR3 contains 15 residues.

CDR3: CASSPPGANIQYF. Here the CDR3 DNA reads TGTGCCAGCAGCCCCCCGGGGGCTAACATTCAGTACTTC. This rearrangement joins TRBV9 to TRBJ2-4, with D tentatively TRBD1 or TRBD2 (6 bases each). CDR1 is SGDLS, CDR2 YYNGEE, per germline. Trimming removed 4 bases at V and 7 bases at J, with 12 bases between. The CDR3 runs 13 residues.

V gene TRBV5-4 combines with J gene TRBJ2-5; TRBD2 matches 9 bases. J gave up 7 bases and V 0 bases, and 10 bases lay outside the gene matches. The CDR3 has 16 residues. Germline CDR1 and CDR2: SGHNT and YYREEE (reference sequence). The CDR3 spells CASSLVGGAGGRTQYF. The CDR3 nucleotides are TGTGCCAGCAGCTTGGTCGGAGGAGCGGGGGGACGGACCCAGTACTTC.

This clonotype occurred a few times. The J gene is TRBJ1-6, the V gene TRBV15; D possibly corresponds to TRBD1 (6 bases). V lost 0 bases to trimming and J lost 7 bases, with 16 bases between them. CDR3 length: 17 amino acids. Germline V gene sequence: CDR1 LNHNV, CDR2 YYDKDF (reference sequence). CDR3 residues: CATSRDPKTGLNSPLHF. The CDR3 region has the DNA TGTGCCACCAGCAGAGATCCTAAGACAGGCTTGAATTCACCCCTCCACTTT.

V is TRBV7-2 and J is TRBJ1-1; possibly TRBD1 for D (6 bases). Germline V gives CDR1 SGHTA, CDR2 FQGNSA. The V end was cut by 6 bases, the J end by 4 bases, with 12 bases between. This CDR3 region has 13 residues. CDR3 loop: CASRTQGRTEAFF. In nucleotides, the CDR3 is TGTGCCAGCAGAACACAGGGACGCACTGAAGCTTTCTTT.